These T cell receptor beta chains were read from a single sample in a study of blood T cell repertoires in COVID-19. TCRdb keeps only in-frame clones here, not all; method: immunoSEQ multiplex PCR. This table has a few hundred thousand clones, approximately 80% appearing once. What was sequenced was peripheral blood. The receptors stem from a human donor with acute or convalescent COVID-19. The donor label of this sample is uncertain. The CDR3 runs from the conserved cysteine through the conserved F or W. D genes are given only for firm matches. A row's size may be missing; if present it is once, few, many or a size class.

TRBJ2-1 | TRBV6-1 | NA | 15 | NA | TGTGCCAGCAGTGAAAGTGGGGGGGCTTCCAATGAGCAGTTCTTC | CASSESGGASNEQFF
TRBJ1-1 | TRBV5-1 | NA | 13 | NA | TGCGCCAGCAGCATGGGACTCATCGGGGGAGCTTTCTTT | CASSMGLIGGAFF
TRBJ2-2 | TRBV4-1 | NA | 15 | TRBD2 | TGCGCCAGCAGCTTTTGGACTAGCGGGGCCGGGGAGCTGTTTTTT | CASSFWTSGAGELFF
TRBJ2-4 | TRBV14 | NA | 17 | NA | TGTGCCAGCAGCCGAGACAGACTCCCCCGCTCTAAAAACATTCAGTACTTC | CASSRDRLPRSKNIQYF
TRBJ1-1 | TRBV7-9 | once | 15 | TRBD1 | TGTGCCAGCAGCCGACAGACAGGGATTAACACTGAAGCTTTCTTT | CASSRQTGINTEAFF
TRBJ1-1 | TRBV6-5 | NA | 15 | NA | TGTGCCAGCAGGTCGACGGCCGGGGGGCACACTGAAGCTTTCTTT | CASRSTAGGHTEAFF
TRBJ1-2 | TRBV5-1 | NA | 16 | TRBD1 | TGCGCCAGCAGCTTGCGGACAGGGTCGTTTTACTATGGCTACACCTTC | CASSLRTGSFYYGYTF
TRBJ2-7 | TRBV5-1 | NA | 16 | TRBD1 | TGCGCCAGCAGCCAGGGACAGCTAAGTAGCTCCTACGAGCAGTACTTC | CASSQGQLSSSYEQYF
TRBJ2-1 | TRBV3-1/TRBV3-2 | NA | 15 | TRBD2 | TGTGCCAGCAGCCGGACTAGCGGGAGAGGGAATGAGCAGTTCTTC | CASSRTSGRGNEQFF
TRBJ2-5 | TRBV29-1 | NA | 16 | NA | TGCAGCATCGTTGGGGCCATTAGCGGAAAGGGGGAGACCCAGTACTTC | CSIVGAISGKGETQYF
TRBJ1-4 | TRBV10-3 | NA | 16 | NA | TGTGCCATCAGTGAGAACGAGAGCAGGGCGGGGGAAAAACTGTTTTTT | CAISENESRAGEKLFF
TRBJ1-5 | TRBV30 | NA | 15 | NA | TGTGCCTGGAGTGTGGCAGGGTCCTTTACTCAGCCCCAGCATTTT | CAWSVAGSFTQPQHF
TRBJ1-2 | TRBV10-3 | NA | 12 | TRBD1 | TGTGCCATCAGCACAGGGGCGGATGGCTACACCTTC | CAISTGADGYTF
TRBJ2-1 | TRBV18 | NA | 13 | NA | TGTGCCAGCTCACCTTCTCAAACGGGTGAGCAGTTCTTC | CASSPSQTGEQFF
TRBJ2-6 | TRBV5-4 | NA | 17 | TRBD1 | TGTGCCAGCAGCACGAGGACAGGTAGGACGGGGGCCAACGTCCTGACTTTC | CASSTRTGRTGANVLTF
TRBJ2-7 | TRBV30 | NA | 17 | NA | TGTGCCTGGAGTGTACGAGGGCAGGGGAAGAGATCCCACGAGCAGTACTTC | CAWSVRGQGKRSHEQYF
TRBJ1-1 | TRBV10-3 | NA | 14 | NA | TGTGCCATCAGTGAATGGTCACAGGGTTCTGAAGCTTTCTTT | CAISEWSQGSEAFF
TRBJ2-1 | TRBV2 | NA | 14 | NA | TGTGCCAGCATCCGGGGGATTGCCTACAATGAGCAGTTCTTC | CASIRGIAYNEQFF
TRBJ1-5 | TRBV28 | few | 12 | NA | TGTGCCAGCAAGGAGGGCAATCAGCCCCAGCATTTT | CASKEGNQPQHF
TRBJ2-3 | TRBV10-3 | NA | 14 | NA | TGTGCCATCAGCCGAGCACTAGCATCAGATACGCAGTATTTT | CAISRALASDTQYF
TRBJ1-1 | TRBV5-1 | NA | 14 | NA | TGCGCCAGCAGACTCGGGACATTCAACACTGAAGCTTTCTTT | CASRLGTFNTEAFF
TRBJ2-7 | TRBV18 | NA | 14 | TRBD2 | TGTGCCAGCTCCAAGGGGACTAGCGGATACGAGCAGTACTTC | CASSKGTSGYEQYF
TRBJ1-2 | TRBV2 | NA | 16 | NA | TGTGCCAGCAGTGAAAATAGGGGCCGCTCGAACTATGGCTACACCTTC | CASSENRGRSNYGYTF
TRBJ1-2 | TRBV30 | few | 12 | NA | TGTGCCTGGAGTGTACACGGGTGGGGCTACACCTTC | CAWSVHGWGYTF
TRBJ2-3 | TRBV9 | few | 14 | TRBD2 | TGTGCCAGCAGCGCGAGCGGGGTCACAGATACGCAGTATTTT | CASSASGVTDTQYF
TRBJ1-1 | TRBV6-5 | NA | 13 | NA | TGTGCCAGCAGAAGGGGTTTAGACACTGAAGCTTTCTTT | CASRRGLDTEAFF
TRBJ1-6 | TRBV6-2/TRBV6-3 | NA | 17 | NA | TGTGCCAGCAGTTACTCAGGATACAGGGCCCATAATTCACCCCTCCACTTT | CASSYSGYRAHNSPLHF
TRBJ2-3 | TRBV4-1 | once | 15 | TRBD2 | TGCGCCAGCAGCCTCAGCGGGGTGAGCACAGATACGCAGTATTTT | CASSLSGVSTDTQYF
TRBJ2-2 | TRBV10-2 | NA | 18 | TRBD2 | TGCGCCAGCAGTGATGGGCCAGACTCTAGCGGACTCACCGGGGAGCTGTTTTTT | CASSDGPDSSGLTGELFF
TRBJ1-4 | TRBV2 | once | 15 | NA | TGTGCCAGCAGTGATGGTTACAGGGACGCTGAAAAACTGTTTTTT | CASSDGYRDAEKLFF
TRBJ1-1 | TRBV19 | NA | 12 | NA | TGTGCCAGTAGTACCGGCCGGGTTGAAGCTTTCTTT | CASSTGRVEAFF
TRBJ2-3 | TRBV19 | NA | 16 | TRBD2 | TGTGCCAGTAGTAGCGGGACTAGCGGGGATAGCAATACGCAGTATTTT | CASSSGTSGDSNTQYF
TRBJ1-2 | TRBV12-3/TRBV12-4 | NA | 10 | NA | TGTGCCAGCAGCCGTGATGGCTACACCTTC | CASSRDGYTF
TRBJ1-5 | TRBV2 | few | 14 | NA | TGTGCCAGCAGTGATCTCAAGGGGAATCAGCCCCAGCATTTT | CASSDLKGNQPQHF
TRBJ2-3 | TRBV6-2/TRBV6-3 | NA | 16 | NA | TGTGCCAGCAGTTATTTGCGAGAGGCTAGCACAGATACGCAGTATTTT | CASSYLREASTDTQYF
TRBJ1-5 | TRBV13 | NA | 12 | NA | TGTGCCAGCAGCTCCGGCAATCAGCCCCAGCATTTT | CASSSGNQPQHF
TRBJ2-1 | TRBV4-1 | NA | 16 | TRBD1 | TGCGCCAGCAGCCAAAGGGACAGGGGAGAATACAATGAGCAGTTCTTC | CASSQRDRGEYNEQFF
TRBJ1-2 | TRBV19 | NA | 15 | NA | TGTGCCAGTAGTATAGAAGGGAGCTTAAACTATGGCTACACCTTC | CASSIEGSLNYGYTF
TRBJ1-4 | TRBV5-6 | once | 15 | NA | TGTGCCAGCAGCGGGGGGGTTAGAAGGAGTGAAAAACTGTTTTTT | CASSGGVRRSEKLFF
TRBJ2-3 | TRBV6-6 | NA | 16 | TRBD1 | TGTGCCAGCAGTTACTATAGACCCCAGGGGGCAGATACGCAGTATTTT | CASSYYRPQGADTQYF
TRBJ1-5 | TRBV30 | NA | 13 | NA | TGTGCCTGGTCAGGGGATAGCAATCAGCCCCAGCATTTT | CAWSGDSNQPQHF